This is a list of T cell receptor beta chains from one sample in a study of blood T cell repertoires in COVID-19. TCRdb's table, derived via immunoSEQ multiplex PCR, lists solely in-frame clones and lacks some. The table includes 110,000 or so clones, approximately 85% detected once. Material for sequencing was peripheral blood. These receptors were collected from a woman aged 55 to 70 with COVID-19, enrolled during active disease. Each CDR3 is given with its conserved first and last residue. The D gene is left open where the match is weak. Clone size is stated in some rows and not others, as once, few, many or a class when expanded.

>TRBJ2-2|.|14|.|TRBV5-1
CASNLQANTGELFF
TGCGCCAGCAACCTCCAGGCGAACACCGGGGAGCTGTTTTTT
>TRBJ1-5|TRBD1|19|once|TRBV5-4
CASSKTRDRGFAAAQPQHF
TGTGCCAGCAGCAAAACTCGGGACAGGGGTTTTGCGGCGGCACAGCCCCAGCATTTT
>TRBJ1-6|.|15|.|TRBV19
CASSMEGKDGSPLHF
TGTGCCAGTAGTATGGAGGGGAAAGATGGTTCACCCCTCCACTTT
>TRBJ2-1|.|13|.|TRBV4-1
CASSQALGREQFF
TGCGCCAGCAGCCAAGCCTTGGGGCGGGAGCAGTTCTTC
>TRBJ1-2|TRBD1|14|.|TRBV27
CASSNDRDHYGYTF
TGTGCCAGCAGTAACGACAGGGATCACTATGGCTACACCTTC
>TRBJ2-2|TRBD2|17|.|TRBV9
CASSPRLAGAHTGELFF
TGTGCCAGCAGCCCTCGTCTAGCGGGGGCCCACACCGGGGAGCTGTTTTTT
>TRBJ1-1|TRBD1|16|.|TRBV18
CASSRRQGASGTEAFF
TGTGCCAGCTCACGACGACAGGGGGCCAGTGGCACTGAAGCTTTCTTT
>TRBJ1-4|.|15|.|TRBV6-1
CASSEFTGSNEKLFF
TGTGCCAGCAGTGAATTTACAGGGTCGAATGAAAAACTGTTTTTT
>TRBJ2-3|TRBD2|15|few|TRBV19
CASSTAGGQGDTQYF
TGTGCCAGTAGTACTGCGGGGGGGCAGGGAGATACGCAGTATTTT
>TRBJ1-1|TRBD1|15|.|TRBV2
CASSGQGPENTEAFF
TGTGCCAGCAGCGGACAGGGGCCTGAAAACACTGAAGCTTTCTTT